This entry describes one TCR beta chain. V was clipped by 3 bases and J by 8 bases; unmatched bases: 10. Looked up from germline, CDR1 is SGHKS and CDR2 is YYEKEE (reference sequence). The CDR3 sequence is 15 residues long. The entry originates in a study of cytomegalovirus exposure and HLA in healthy donors. Clones were read by immunoSEQ multiplex PCR, and TCRdb kept only the in-frame ones, dropping some. This sample yields some 140,000 clones, of which approximately 84% are seen a single time; around 27% belongs to the top ten. The V and J genes are TRBV5-5 and TRBJ1-2, with 10 bases fitting TRBD1. Sequenced sample: PBMCs. The source of this sequence is a man younger than 40 in good health and CMV-seropositive. CDR3 in DNA: TGTGCCAGCAGCTGGGCAGGGGACAGGGGATACGGCTACACCTTC. Translated: CASSWAGDRGYGYTF.